The following is a T cell receptor (beta chain) sequence with its context. PCR involved 60 Vbeta and 13 Jbeta primers. The protocol was immunoSEQ multiplex PCR, while the TCRdb copy is restricted to in-frame clones and leaves out a portion. The sample includes approximately 130,000 clones, 6.5% to 9.5% of them seen just once. These data come from a study of cytomegalovirus exposure and HLA in healthy donors. Study details: Findings of an earlier analysis included 117 million unique TCR beta sequences from roughly 200 million T cells.

V lost 5 bases and J lost 2; bases outside the gene matches: 6. Germline V lookup: CDR1 MNHEY, CDR2 SVGAGI. This CDR3 has 14 residues. The clonotype comes from a woman aged 40 to 50 in good health and CMV-seropositive. The sequenced sample consisted of PBMCs. The chain combines TRBV6-5 with TRBJ2-7; TRBD1 matches at 7 bases. CDR3 bases: TGTGCCAGCAGTACCGGGACAGCGACCTACGAGCAGTACTTC. It codes for CASSTGTATYEQYF.